This T cell receptor beta chain was found in a study of blood T cell repertoires in COVID-19. Authors' analysis steps: Nucleated cell number was recorded as an estimate derived from reference gene primer amplification. Sequencing used immunoSEQ multiplex PCR; TCRdb keeps in-frame clones, though not all of them. V and J calls and clone size are copied from that table; D and trimming were computed from the DNA. The sample has about 150,000 clones, 75% to 90% seen once; the top ten hold roughly 13%. There are 14 residues in the CDR3. CDR1 SNHLY and CDR2 FYNNEI come from the germline V gene. J was trimmed by 5 bases and V by 4 bases; bases with no gene match: 7.

The source is a man aged 18-30 years with COVID-19, enrolled during active disease. The rearrangement uses TRBV2 and TRBJ2-7; 8 bases match TRBD1. The sample consisted of peripheral blood. The CDR3 spells CASSVTRGPNEQYF. The DNA of the CDR3 is TGTGCCAGCAGTGTCACCAGGGGGCCAAACGAGCAGTACTTC.